These T cell receptor beta chains were read from a single sample in a study of T cell changes during pregnancy in multiple sclerosis. Here immunoSEQ multiplex PCR was the method, and the copy in TCRdb shows in-frame clones only, minus some. This table holds tens of thousands of clones, about nine tenths found once. The sample was CD4+ T cells from peripheral blood mononuclear cells, taken in the third trimester of pregnancy. The receptors shown here come from a female donor with multiple sclerosis, enrolled in a pregnancy study. Each CDR3 is given with its conserved first and last residue. Fields, in order: V gene, D gene, J gene, clone size, CDR3 protein, CDR3 DNA. D genes are given only for firm matches. Clone size, where shown, is once, few, many, or a class for clones that have expanded.

>TRBV6-1|NA|TRBJ2-5|NA
CASSATQGAGETQYF
TGTGCCAGCAGTGCAACACAGGGAGCCGGGGAGACCCAGTACTTC
>TRBV27|TRBD2|TRBJ2-7|NA
CASRALAGPTSGYEQYF
TGTGCCAGCAGGGCACTAGCGGGTCCGACCTCCGGCTACGAGCAGTACTTC
>TRBV7-3|NA|TRBJ2-7|NA
CASNLERGPQYF
TGTGCCAGCAACTTAGAACGCGGGCCGCAGTACTTC
>TRBV5-1|TRBD1|TRBJ1-2|NA
CASSLTAGQGSYGYTF
TGCGCCAGCAGCTTAACAGCGGGACAGGGGAGCTATGGCTACACCTTC
>TRBV6-1|NA|TRBJ1-5|NA
CASRLRQNSNQPQHF
TGTGCCAGCAGGTTAAGACAGAATAGCAATCAGCCCCAGCATTTT
>TRBV6-5|TRBD1|TRBJ2-7|NA
CASSYGTGNYEQYF
TGTGCCAGCAGTTACGGGACAGGGAACTACGAGCAGTACTTC
>TRBV7-3|TRBD2|TRBJ2-1|NA
CASSLTSGTHNEQFF
TGTGCCAGCAGCTTAACTAGCGGGACCCACAATGAGCAGTTCTTC
>TRBV7-2|TRBD1|TRBJ1-2|NA
CASRSREGGGDYGYTF
TGTGCCAGCAGAAGCCGAGAAGGAGGGGGCGACTATGGCTACACCTTC
>TRBV7-2|NA|TRBJ1-2|NA
CASSLVPLTGGYTF
TGTGCCAGCAGCTTGGTACCACTCACGGGAGGCTACACCTTC
>TRBV29-1|NA|TRBJ2-3|NA
CSVDMGARGRDTQYF
TGCAGCGTTGATATGGGGGCCAGAGGGAGAGATACGCAGTATTTT
>TRBV7-2|TRBD1|TRBJ1-1|NA
CASSLEGGLNTEAFF
TGTGCCAGCAGCTTAGAAGGGGGCCTGAACACTGAAGCTTTCTTT
>TRBV7-2|TRBD2|TRBJ2-1|NA
CASTTRTSGYNEQFF
TGTGCCAGCACTACCAGAACTAGCGGGTACAATGAGCAGTTCTTC
>TRBV16|NA|TRBJ2-7|NA
CASSLGQSPDEQYF
TGTGCCAGCAGCCTAGGACAGTCTCCTGACGAGCAGTACTTC
>TRBV2|TRBD1|TRBJ1-1|NA
CASSVDRGSNTEAFF
TGTGCCAGCAGTGTGGACAGGGGTTCGAACACTGAAGCTTTCTTT
>TRBV27|NA|TRBJ2-6|NA
CASSLSSTGISSGANVLTF
TGTGCCAGCAGTTTATCCAGTACAGGAATTAGCTCTGGGGCCAACGTCCTGACTTTC
>TRBV6-5|TRBD2|TRBJ2-7|once
CASSYLPSGTYEQYF
TGTGCCAGCAGTTACTTGCCTAGCGGAACTTACGAGCAGTACTTC
>TRBV2|NA|TRBJ1-1|NA
CASSEFTLENEAFF
TGTGCCAGCAGTGAATTCACGTTAGAGAATGAAGCTTTCTTT
>TRBV19|TRBD2|TRBJ2-7|NA
CASRQTSGRGGTEQYF
TGTGCCAGTAGACAGACTAGCGGGAGAGGTGGTACCGAGCAGTACTTC
>TRBV7-9|NA|TRBJ2-7|NA
CASSLVGSSYEQYF
TGTGCCAGCAGCTTAGTCGGGAGCTCCTACGAGCAGTACTTC
>TRBV11-2|NA|TRBJ2-1|NA
CASSLPERVEQFF
TGTGCCAGCAGCTTACCAGAGAGGGTAGAGCAGTTCTTC
>TRBV10-1|TRBD1|TRBJ1-2|NA
CASSEKQGVANYGYTF
TGCGCCAGCAGTGAAAAACAGGGGGTAGCTAACTATGGCTACACCTTC
>TRBV28|NA|TRBJ1-2|few
CASSSRVFGYTF
TGTGCCAGCAGTTCCAGGGTTTTCGGCTACACCTTC
>TRBV6-6|NA|TRBJ2-4|NA
CASSTGQRLAKNIQYF
TGTGCCAGCAGTACTGGACAGAGGCTAGCCAAAAACATTCAGTACTTC
>TRBV7-3|NA|TRBJ2-2|NA
CASSPTRLVPGELFF
TGTGCCAGCAGCCCGACTCGACTAGTCCCCGGGGAGCTGTTTTTT